This T cell receptor beta chain was profiled in a study of CD8 T cells in Susac syndrome. V was cut by 7 bases and J by 0 bases, with 16 bases left in between. Per the germline V gene, CDR1 is SGHTA and CDR2 is FQGNSA. The CDR3 length is 17 residues. With random hexamers, 0.5 to 1 ug RNA was reverse transcribed. Amplification of TCR beta CDR3 was carried out by immunoSEQ multiplex PCR, which covered 54 Vbeta and 13 Jbeta segments. MiXCR, applied by TCRdb to the immunoSEQ multiplex PCR reads, yields one record per CDR3 protein. The sample has over 100,000 distinct CDR3 sequences; 80% to 95% are singletons. TCR beta sequences were obtained from blood CD8+ and CD4+ T cells. Isolation of CD8+ and CD4+ T cells was performed negatively, whereas enrichment of TEMRA cells was done by FACS.

Specimen: CD8+ T cells from PBMCs. The chain joins TRBV7-2 to TRBJ1-6; weak D call: TRBD1 (5 bases). This sequence was found in a human donor in good health. The CDR3 nucleotides are TGTGCCAGCAAGCGGGGGGAGGGCCGCTCCTATAATTCACCCCTCCACTTT. Translated, it gives CASKRGEGRSYNSPLHF. The complete variable domain, with remaining parts taken from reference TRBV7-2 and TRBJ1-6, reads GAGVSQSPSNKVTEKGKDVELRCDPISGHTALYWYRQSLGQGLEFLIYFQGNSAPDKSGLPSDRFSAERTGGSVSTLTIQRTQQEDSAVYLCASKRGEGRSYNSPLHFGNGTRLTVT.